These 20 T cell receptor beta chains came from one sample sequenced in a study of cytomegalovirus exposure and HLA in healthy donors. The assay was immunoSEQ multiplex PCR, and TCRdb's table has in-frame clones only and misses some. The table records 150,000 to 200,000 clones, approximately 87% of them present only once. Sequencing used PBMCs. These TCRs come from a woman in her 30s in good health and CMV-seronegative.

J is TRBJ2-1 and V is TRBV7-9; D is uncertain. The length of the CDR3 is 12 residues. From germline, CDR1 is SEHNR and CDR2 FQNEAQ (reference sequence). Trimming cost V 5 bases and J 8 bases, with 10 bases left between them. The CDR3 DNA follows: TGTGCCAGCAGCCCTAATGTTGATGAGCAGTTCTTC. As protein: CASSPNVDEQFF.

The chain has TRBV13 and TRBJ1-2; 8 bases are shared with TRBD1. With 2 bases clipped from V and 2 bases from J, the junction kept 7 bases outside the gene matches. CDR3 length: 16 amino acids. Germline V gene data show CDR1 as PRHDT and CDR2 as FYEKMQ (reference sequence). DNA of the CDR3: TGTGCCAGCAGCTTAAACAGAGCAGGGGGCAACTATGGCTACACCTTC. Amino acids: CASSLNRAGGNYGYTF. Complete variable domain (other parts from reference TRBV13 and TRBJ1-2): AAGVIQSPRHLIKEKRETATLKCYPIPRHDTVYWYQQGPGQDPQFLISFYEKMQSDKGSIPDRFSAQQFSDYHSELNMSSLELGDSALYFCASSLNRAGGNYGYTFGSGTRLTVV.

The rearrangement joins TRBV7-9 to TRBJ2-2; the D gene is possibly TRBD1 (6 bases). The CDR3 consists of 15 residues. Trimming left V 1 base short and J 6 bases short, with 12 bases between. CDR1 SEHNR and CDR2 FQNEAQ come from the germline V gene (reference sequence). The CDR3, as DNA: TGTGCCAGCAGCTTAGTTACAGGGTGGCCCGGGGAGCTGTTTTTT. It is translated as CASSLVTGWPGELFF.

The V and J genes are TRBV9 and TRBJ1-2, with 7 bases aligning to TRBD1. CDR1 and CDR2 from the germline V gene are SGDLS and YYNGEE. The CDR3 runs to 16 residues. V gave up 4 bases and J gave up 1 base; unmatched junction bases: 10. CDR3 amino acids: CASSSSPQGDNYGYTF. CDR3 DNA: TGTGCCAGCAGCTCCTCCCCCCAGGGGGATAACTATGGCTACACCTTC. The entire variable domain, with the rest obtained from reference TRBV9 and TRBJ1-2, is as follows: DSGVTQTPKHLITATGQRVTLRCSPRSGDLSVYWYQQSLDQGLQFLIQYYNGEERAKGNILERFSAQQFPDLHSELNLSSLELGDSALYFCASSSSPQGDNYGYTFGSGTRLTVV.

The chain carries TRBV5-6 and TRBJ2-3; the match to TRBD2 covers 9 bases. CDR3 length: 17 residues. V dropped 5 bases and J dropped 9; count of bases not matched to a gene: 19. Germline-derived CDR1 and CDR2 are SGHDT and YYEEEE. The DNA for the CDR3 is TGTGCCAGCAGTTCCCCGGGACTAGCAATCGGTAGTCGCACGCAGTATTTT. This codes for CASSSPGLAIGSRTQYF.

The V gene is TRBV6-4, the J gene TRBJ2-3; 8 positions agree with TRBD2. This CDR3 has 16 amino acids. Germline values: CDR1 MRHNA, CDR2 SNTAGT. V trimming: 0 bases; J trimming: 7 bases; junction bases outside the gene matches: 9. CDR3 residues: CASSDSYAGGLHTQYF. CDR3 sequence (DNA): TGTGCCAGCAGTGACTCGTATGCGGGGGGACTACATACGCAGTATTTT.

The chain combines TRBV4-3 with TRBJ2-3; maybe TRBD1 (5 bases). Between the trimmed V and J ends, which lost 4 bases and 5 bases, there was a span of 10 bases. Per germline, CDR1 LGHNA and CDR2 YSLEER. There are 13 residues in the CDR3. CDR3 in amino acids: CASSRTTGDTQYF. CDR3 sequence (DNA): TGCGCCAGCAGCCGGACAACGGGAGATACGCAGTATTTT.

The chain joins TRBV27 to TRBJ1-1; tentatively, D is TRBD1 (6 bases). Germline CDR1 MNHEY, CDR2 SMNVEV (reference sequence). CDR3 length equals 14 residues. V was clipped by 3 bases and J by 4 bases, with 12 bases between them. The CDR3 DNA follows: TGTGCCAGCAGTTTCGGGGGGGCCTTCACTGAAGCTTTCTTT. Its translation is CASSFGGAFTEAFF.

This chain uses TRBV9 with TRBJ2-7; TRBD1 aligns across 8 bases. Germline CDR1 SGDLS, CDR2 YYNGEE. Trimming cost V 0 bases and J 2 bases; bases outside gene matches: 1. This CDR3 contains 14 residues. DNA for the CDR3: TGTGCCAGCAGCGTAGGGACAGGGCCCTACGAGCAGTACTTC. Translating gives CASSVGTGPYEQYF.

The J gene is TRBJ2-5, the V gene TRBV7-2, with D possibly matching TRBD2 (6 bases). The length of the CDR3 is 15 residues. V was shortened by 2 bases and J by 2 bases, with 12 bases between the two germline ends. Germline loops: CDR1 SGHTA, CDR2 FQGNSA. CDR3 sequence: CASSLRAGNQETQYF. Here the CDR3 DNA reads TGTGCCAGCAGCTTACGGGCGGGGAATCAAGAGACCCAGTACTTC.

The chain combines TRBV6-5 with TRBJ2-7; D uncertain. Trimming pared 5 bases from V and 2 bases from J, leaving 13 bases between. The CDR3 is 14 residues long. Germline assignment: CDR1 MNHEY and CDR2 SVGAGI. Here the CDR3 DNA reads TGTGCCAGCAGTCTGCGGAGCAGAACCTACGAGCAGTACTTC. This translates into CASSLRSRTYEQYF.

The chain links TRBV7-8 to TRBJ2-2; D is unclear. The CDR3 is 14 amino acids. CDR1 and CDR2 from the germline V gene are SGHVS and FQNEAQ. The V gene lost 5 bases and the J gene lost 6 bases, with 13 bases spanning the gap. The CDR3: CASSPARLAGELFF. For the CDR3, the DNA is TGTGCCAGCAGCCCCGCCAGGTTGGCCGGGGAGCTGTTTTTT.

This chain joins TRBV5-1 and TRBJ2-7, with TRBD1 matching 9 bases. The V segment lost 3 bases and the J segment 1 base; nucleotides outside the gene matches: 5. This CDR3 is 15 amino acids long. In germline, CDR1 is SGHRS, CDR2 YFSETQ. CDR3 loop: CASSSTGGASYEQYF. Here the CDR3 DNA reads TGCGCCAGCAGCTCAACAGGGGGCGCATCCTACGAGCAGTACTTC.

This clone was detected once. The V gene is TRBV13, the J gene TRBJ1-1; tentatively, D is TRBD1 (5 bases). This CDR3 has 14 amino acids. CDR1 and CDR2 (germline): PRHDT, FYEKMQ (reference sequence). V was shortened by 3 bases and J by 5 bases, with 13 bases between the two germline ends. The DNA for the CDR3 is TGTGCCAGCAGCTTGTGGGGCGCGGGAACTGAAGCTTTCTTT. Protein: CASSLWGAGTEAFF.

This chain uses TRBV19 with TRBJ1-2; 7 bases match TRBD1. The CDR3 runs 11 residues. Germline assignment: CDR1 LNHDA and CDR2 SQIVND (reference sequence). The V segment lost 7 bases and the J segment 7 bases; nucleotides outside the gene matches: 3. CDR3 sequence (DNA): TGTGCCAGTAATACAGGGGTTGGCTACACCTTC. Protein product: CASNTGVGYTF.

This chain joins TRBV14 and TRBJ1-2; 7 bases fit TRBD1. This CDR3 is 18 amino acids long. Germline V gene sequence: CDR1 SGHDN, CDR2 FVKESK. The trim removed 3 bases at V and 5 bases at J, leaving 18 bases unmatched. CDR3 in DNA: TGTGCCAGCAGCCAGGAAGAGGGGGACAGTTGGAAAATATATGGCTACACCTTC. Protein: CASSQEEGDSWKIYGYTF.

V usage is TRBV5-1 and J usage is TRBJ2-7, with TRBD1 identical over 8 bases. Germline assignment: CDR1 SGHRS and CDR2 YFSETQ. The CDR3 has 13 amino acids. Losses at the gene ends were 4 bases for V and 4 bases for J; bases not matched to a gene: 4. The chain's CDR3 is CASSETGEYEQYF. For the CDR3, the DNA is TGCGCCAGCAGCGAGACAGGGGAATACGAGCAGTACTTC.

The CDR3 loop reads CASGLGGTGNEQFF. The CDR3 DNA follows: TGTGCTAGTGGTTTGGGGGGGACAGGGAATGAGCAGTTCTTC. This sequence joins TRBV12-5 and TRBJ2-1; 9 positions agree with TRBD1. V was clipped by 1 base and J by 7 bases; unmatched bases: 2. Germline values: CDR1 LGHNT, CDR2 FRNRAP. The CDR3 is 14 residues long.

The rearrangement uses TRBV6-1 and TRBJ2-7; 11 bases match TRBD1. V lost 5 bases and J lost 1; bases outside the gene matches: 4. CDR1 is MNHNS and CDR2 is SASEGT in the germline V gene. The CDR3 is 15 amino acids. The CDR3 loop reads CASSRDRGGSYEQYF. In DNA, the CDR3 is TGTGCCAGCAGTAGGGACAGGGGGGGTTCCTACGAGCAGTACTTC.

This chain joins TRBV6-5 and TRBJ2-7; 10 positions agree with TRBD2. The junction had 2 bases not matched to a gene; V was cut back by 0 bases and J by 0 bases. Germline assignment: CDR1 MNHEY and CDR2 SVGAGI. The CDR3 is 16 residues long. The DNA for the CDR3 is TGTGCCAGCAGTTACTCCGGGACTAGCGACTCCTACGAGCAGTACTTC. This encodes CASSYSGTSDSYEQYF.